What follows are 24 T cell receptor beta chains derived from one specimen sequenced in a study of spatial heterogeneity in lung cancer. One entry per CDR3 protein results from TCRdb running MiXCR on the 5' RACE reads. Of more than 30,000 distinct CDR3 sequences listed, approximately 6.3% are singletons. Noted time point: sample taken at primary tumor resection. From tumor, nontumor lung or frozen PBMC, whole RNA was taken unsorted for sequencing. The material sequenced was PBMCs, taken at surgery. Receptors were obtained from a male donor with early-stage non-small cell lung cancer.

This clonotype was counted a few times. V gene TRBV6-6 combines with J gene TRBJ1-5; weak D call: TRBD1 (6 bases). This CDR3 spans 15 amino acids. V was pared by 2 bases and J by 6 bases, with 14 bases between. Germline V gives CDR1 MNHNY, CDR2 SVGAGI (reference sequence). The CDR3 reads CASSYEVKGGQPQHF. The CDR3 DNA follows: TGTGCCAGCAGTTACGAGGTCAAAGGGGGTCAGCCCCAGCATTTT.

Ten or more counts support this clonotype. The rearrangement links TRBV28 to TRBJ1-5, with unresolved D. CDR3 size: 13 residues. Trimming took off 4 bases at V and 5 bases at J, with 9 bases between the two ends. CDR1 and CDR2 (germline): MDHEN, SYDVKM. For the CDR3, the DNA is TGTGCCAGCAGTTACGGTTTAGATCAGCCCCAGCATTTT. Protein sequence: CASSYGLDQPQHF. Variable domain in full (rest from reference TRBV28 and TRBJ1-5): DVKVTQSSRYLVKRTGEKVFLECVQDMDHENMFWYRQDPGLGLRLIYFSYDVKMKEKGDIPEGYSVSREKKERFSLILESASTNQTSMYLCASSYGLDQPQHFGDGTRLSIL.

The sample holds many counts of this clonotype. The genes are TRBV7-9 and TRBJ2-1; D is possibly TRBD1 or TRBD2 (6 bases each). From germline, CDR1 is SEHNR and CDR2 FQNEAQ (reference sequence). The V and J ends lost 1 base and 9 bases respectively, with 16 bases between them. This CDR3 is 15 amino acids long. The CDR3 DNA sequence: TGTGCCAGCAGCTTAGTTACCGGGGGCCTTAGTGAGCAGTTCTTC. Protein product: CASSLVTGGLSEQFF.

The sample holds many counts of this clonotype. The chain employs TRBV27 and TRBJ1-1; unclear D gene. Between the trimmed V and J ends, which lost 5 bases and 5 bases, there was a span of 12 bases. Looked up from germline, CDR1 is MNHEY and CDR2 is SMNVEV (reference sequence). This CDR3 is 13 amino acids long. In nucleotides, the CDR3 is TGTGCCAGCAGTCCCGACCGGAGTACTGAAGCTTTCTTT. It codes for CASSPDRSTEAFF.

Ten or more counts support this clonotype. This chain joins TRBV2 and TRBJ1-5; no reliable D call. Germline V gene data show CDR1 as SNHLY and CDR2 as FYNNEI. Trimming stripped 0 bases from V and 11 bases from J, with 11 bases between. The CDR3 has 13 amino acids. CDR3 amino acids: CASSEALPPTQHF. CDR3 bases: TGTGCCAGCAGTGAAGCGCTACCCCCGACCCAGCATTTT.

This clonotype occurred many times. V gene TRBV5-1 combines with J gene TRBJ1-6; 10 bases align to TRBD1. V dropped 4 bases and J dropped 14; count of bases not matched to a gene: 9. CDR3 length: 14 amino acids. CDR1 SGHRS and CDR2 YFSETQ come from the germline V gene. The DNA of the CDR3 is TGCGCCAGCAGCCCGGGACAGGGGACGAGAGCCCTCCACTTT. This codes for CASSPGQGTRALHF.

Ten or more counts support this clonotype. The J gene is TRBJ1-2, the V gene TRBV6-5; D is undetermined. V lost 4 bases to trimming and J lost 6 bases, with 15 bases between them. Germline lookup yields CDR1 MNHEY and CDR2 SVGAGI. The CDR3 length is 14 residues. In nucleotides, the CDR3 is TGTGCCAGCAGTTTGGATGGGAATGTGAATGGCTACACCTTC. This translates into CASSLDGNVNGYTF.

This clonotype has at least ten counts. The genes are TRBV7-2 and TRBJ2-1; D is undetermined. The V gene's germline CDR1 is SGHTA and CDR2 FQGNSA. The CDR3 runs 12 residues. The V gene lost 2 bases and the J gene lost 8 bases, with 7 bases spanning the gap. This chain's CDR3 is CASSLSGYEQFF. As DNA, the CDR3 is TGTGCCAGCAGCTTATCCGGCTATGAGCAGTTCTTC.

There are many counts of this clonotype. The chain employs TRBV10-3 and TRBJ2-1, with 9 bases that match TRBD1. The V gene end was trimmed by 3 bases and the J gene end by 6 bases; junction bases not matched to a gene: 6. The CDR3 covers 15 residues. The germline gives CDR1 ENHRY, CDR2 SYGVKD. The CDR3 region is CAISEKGTGSNEQFF. The CDR3 DNA is TGTGCCATCAGTGAAAAGGGGACAGGGTCCAATGAGCAGTTCTTC.

The table lists this clonotype with many counts. The chain recombines TRBV6-5 with TRBJ2-1, with D tentatively TRBD2 (7 bases). In germline, CDR1 is MNHEY, CDR2 SVGAGI. This CDR3 has 18 amino acids. V lost 0 bases and J lost 1, with 16 bases in between. CDR3: CASSYSAPAGASYNEQFF. CDR3 bases: TGTGCCAGCAGTTACTCGGCTCCGGCGGGGGCTTCCTACAATGAGCAGTTCTTC.

This clonotype came up many times. The chain uses TRBV5-1 and TRBJ1-2; TRBD1 matches 9 bases. The ends lost 1 base at V and 4 bases at J; junction bases unmatched: 11. The germline gives CDR1 SGHRS, CDR2 YFSETQ. CDR3 length: 17 residues. The CDR3 sequence: CASSLTPGQGMIYGYTF. The CDR3 DNA sequence: TGCGCCAGCAGCTTGACACCGGGACAGGGAATGATCTATGGCTACACCTTC.

This clonotype was observed at least ten times. This chain joins TRBV6-5 and TRBJ2-5; 10 nucleotides align to TRBD2. The CDR3 has 17 amino acids. Germline lookup yields CDR1 MNHEY and CDR2 SVGAGI. Losses at the gene ends were 2 bases for V and 0 bases for J; bases not matched to a gene: 6. CDR3 region: CASSYGAGGTYQETQYF. The CDR3 nucleotides read TGTGCCAGCAGTTACGGAGCGGGGGGGACGTACCAAGAGACCCAGTACTTC.

The J gene is TRBJ2-6, the V gene TRBV30, with unresolved D. Germline CDR1 GTSNPN, CDR2 SVGIG (reference sequence). V dropped 2 bases and J dropped 0 bases, with 14 bases sitting between them. The CDR3 covers 17 residues. The CDR3: CAWSRARSYSGANVLTF. In DNA, the CDR3 is TGTGCCTGGAGTCGAGCAAGGAGCTACTCTGGGGCCAACGTCCTGACTTTC. Filled out from reference TRBV30 and TRBJ2-6, the complete variable domain reads SQTIHQWPATLVQPVGSPLSLECTVEGTSNPNLYWYRQAAGRGLQLLFYSVGIGQISSEVPQNLSASRPQDRQFILSSKKLLLSDSGFYLCAWSRARSYSGANVLTFGAGSRLTVL.

The V gene is TRBV7-2, the J gene TRBJ2-1, with 7 nucleotides matching TRBD1. The CDR3 has 15 residues. The ends lost 1 base at V and 3 bases at J; junction bases unmatched: 3. The V gene's germline CDR1 is SGHTA and CDR2 FQGNSA. CDR3 in amino acids: CASSLEGARYNEQFF. CDR3 DNA sequence: TGTGCCAGCAGCTTAGAGGGGGCTCGCTACAATGAGCAGTTCTTC.

This clonotype was detected ten times or more. The chain couples TRBV10-3 to TRBJ2-7, with a possible D match to TRBD2 (6 bases). Germline V gene sequence: CDR1 ENHRY, CDR2 SYGVKD. The V gene lost 6 bases and the J gene lost 5 bases, with 14 bases spanning the gap. This CDR3 is 13 amino acids long. CDR3 in DNA: TGTGCCATCAGCTTGGGGGAGGCTAACGAGCAGTACTTC. Its protein is CAISLGEANEQYF.

This clonotype showed up many times. The CDR3 DNA follows: TGCAGTGCTCTTAGCGGGGGGCACCAAGAGACCCAGTACTTC. This encodes CSALSGGHQETQYF. The chain combines TRBV20-1 with TRBJ2-5; 10 positions agree with TRBD2. V shed 5 bases, J shed 0 bases, and the junction held 3 bases outside the gene matches. CDR1 and CDR2 from the germline V gene are DFQATT and SNEGSKA (reference sequence). CDR3 length equals 14 residues.

This clonotype was counted between two and nine times. The V and J genes are TRBV6-6 and TRBJ2-2; a possible D gene is TRBD2 (5 bases). Germline CDR1 MNHNY, CDR2 SVGAGI (reference sequence). The V end was cut by 6 bases, the J end by 1 base, with 15 bases between. The CDR3 runs to 16 residues. For the CDR3, the DNA is TGTGCCAGCAGCCCGGGGTTCAAGTGGAACACCGGGGAGCTGTTTTTT. Its translation is CASSPGFKWNTGELFF.

The table lists this clonotype with many counts. The chain couples TRBV6-2 or TRBV6-3 to TRBJ1-1, with D possibly matching TRBD1 (5 bases). Germline CDR1 is MNHEY and CDR2 is SVGEGT. Trimming left V 2 bases short and J 7 bases short, with 14 bases between. There are 14 residues in the CDR3. This chain's CDR3 is CASSYRGEWNEAFF. The CDR3 coding sequence is TGTGCCAGCAGTTACAGGGGCGAATGGAATGAAGCTTTCTTT.

This clonotype was observed a few times. J is TRBJ2-5 and V is TRBV28; the match to TRBD2 covers 8 bases. The ends lost 8 bases at V and 1 base at J; junction bases unmatched: 9. Germline V gives CDR1 MDHEN, CDR2 SYDVKM. The CDR3 is made up of 15 amino acids. The CDR3 DNA is TGTGCCAGCGGACGGGGGGGCCTTAGCCAAGAGACCCAGTACTTC. This translates into CASGRGGLSQETQYF.

This clonotype was counted ten times or more. The chain combines TRBV12-3 or TRBV12-4 with TRBJ2-7, with a possible D match to TRBD2 (5 bases). Trimming took off 4 bases at V and 3 bases at J, with 10 bases between the two ends. The CDR3 has 13 residues. The CDR3 region has the DNA TGTGCCAGCAGTTATCAGCGGAACTACGAGCAGTACTTC. This codes for CASSYQRNYEQYF.

This clonotype was found many times. The chain has TRBV2 and TRBJ1-5, with D perhaps TRBD1 (5 bases). The CDR3 length is 13 residues. Germline V gene data show CDR1 as SNHLY and CDR2 as FYNNEI. V lost 5 bases, J lost 4 bases, and 9 bases lay in between. CDR3 DNA sequence: TGTGCCAGCAGTCGTCAGGGAAATCAGCCCCAGCATTTT. Translation: CASSRQGNQPQHF.

This clonotype was seen ten or more times. The chain employs TRBV12-2 and TRBJ2-7; the DNA was not compared with TRBD1, the D call given in the table. TRBV12-2 is assigned pseudogene status. CDR3 length equals 16 residues. CDR3 DNA: TGTGCAAGTCGCTTAGCTAGGACAGGGCCTTCCTACGAGCAGTACTTC. Translating gives CASRLARTGPSYEQYF.

The sample holds many counts of this clonotype. The J gene is TRBJ2-5, the V gene TRBV6-2 or TRBV6-3; 9 bases map to TRBD1. V gave up 6 bases and J gave up 5 bases; unmatched junction bases: 7. This CDR3 is built from 14 residues. Germline V gives CDR1 MNHEY, CDR2 SVGEGT. Here the CDR3 reads CASRPQGAKETQYF. CDR3 nucleotide sequence: TGTGCCAGCAGGCCACAGGGGGCAAAGGAGACCCAGTACTTC.

This clonotype showed up many times. The junction departs from the called germline gene at one end, perhaps through a read error. The genes are TRBV6-6 and TRBJ2-2; D not resolved. This CDR3 spans 13 amino acids. The germline CDR1 and CDR2 sequences are MNHNY and SVGAGI (reference sequence). DNA of the CDR3: TGTGCCAGCGGTTACTCGGATGGCACTGAGCTGTTTTTT. It codes for CASGYSDGTELFF.